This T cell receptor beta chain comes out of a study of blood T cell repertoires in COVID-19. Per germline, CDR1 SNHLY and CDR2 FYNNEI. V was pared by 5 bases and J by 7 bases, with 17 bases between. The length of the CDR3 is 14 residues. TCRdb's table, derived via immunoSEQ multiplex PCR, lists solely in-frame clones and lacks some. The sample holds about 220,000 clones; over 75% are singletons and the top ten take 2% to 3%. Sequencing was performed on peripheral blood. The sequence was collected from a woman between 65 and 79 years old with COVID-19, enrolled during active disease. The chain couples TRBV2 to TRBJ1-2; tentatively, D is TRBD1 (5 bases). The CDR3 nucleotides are TGTGCCAGCAGTCCCGATCGGAGAACAGGTGGCTACACCTTC. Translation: CASSPDRRTGGYTF.